The sequence of this T cell receptor (beta chain) was determined in a study of cytomegalovirus exposure and HLA in healthy donors. The PCR used 60 Vbeta and 13 Jbeta primers. Using immunoSEQ multiplex PCR, the repertoire was profiled, and TCRdb retains in-frame clones only, with some absent. The data hold about 190,000 clones, with approximately 86% observed a single time. Germline V gene sequence: CDR1 MNHEY, CDR2 SMNVEV (reference sequence). After removal of 8 bases from V and 0 bases from J, the junction contained 4 bases not matched to a gene. The CDR3 runs to 14 residues. Sequencing was done on a sample of PBMCs. The V and J genes are TRBV27 and TRBJ2-7; 10 bases line up with TRBD1. This TCR came from a woman aged 18-29 years in good health and CMV-seronegative. Here the CDR3 DNA reads TGTGCCAGCCGCCGACAGGGGGCCTCCTACGAGCAGTACTTC. Translation: CASRRQGASYEQYF.